The 21 T cell receptor beta chains in this list originate from one sample, sequenced in a study of blood T cell repertoires in COVID-19. Repertoires were generated with immunoSEQ multiplex PCR, while TCRdb's copy carries only in-frame clones and drops some. The data show about 140,000 clones, 75% to 85% seen once. Sequencing input: peripheral blood. The origin of the receptors is a man in his 70s who had recovered from COVID-19.

This chain's CDR3 is CASSIAPGGLYNEQFF. The DNA for the CDR3 is TGTGCCAGTAGTATAGCTCCGGGAGGCCTATACAATGAGCAGTTCTTC. V gene TRBV19 combines with J gene TRBJ2-1; TRBD2 matches at 7 bases. There are 16 residues in the CDR3. J gave up 4 bases and V 1 base, and 7 bases lay outside the gene matches. Germline loops: CDR1 LNHDA, CDR2 SQIVND (reference sequence). Full variable domain (missing parts from reference TRBV19 and TRBJ2-1): DGGITQSPKYLFRKEGQNVTLSCEQNLNHDAMYWYRQDPGQGLRLIYYSQIVNDFQKGDIAEGYSVSREKKESFPLTVTSAQKNPTAFYLCASSIAPGGLYNEQFFGPGTRLTVL.

The rearrangement joins TRBV24-1 to TRBJ2-1, with a possible D match to TRBD1 (5 bases). Germline V gene lookup returns CDR1 KGHDR and CDR2 SFDVKD. V lost 4 bases, J lost 4 bases, and 13 bases lay in between. The CDR3 spans 15 residues. The CDR3 nucleotides read TGTGCCACCAGTGAAAGGGGAAATGATTACAATGAGCAGTTCTTC. Protein: CATSERGNDYNEQFF.

This chain uses TRBV30 with TRBJ2-7; no clear D gene. The CDR3 is made up of 11 amino acids. Germline loops: CDR1 GTSNPN, CDR2 SVGIG (reference sequence). The V and J ends lost 3 bases and 12 bases respectively, with 15 bases between them. Written as DNA, the CDR3 is TGTGCCTGGAGAACGTCAGGCCTGGTGTACTTC. Residues: CAWRTSGLVYF.

The chain uses TRBV21-1 and TRBJ1-5; no check of the table's D call, TRBD1, against the DNA was made. TRBV21-1 is labeled a pseudogene. This CDR3 has 16 residues. The CDR3 DNA is TGTGCCAGCAGCAACCGGGACAACAACTCACATCAGCCCCAGCATTTT. It codes for CASSNRDNNSHQPQHF.

The V and J genes are TRBV9 and TRBJ1-5; no reliable D call. From germline, CDR1 is SGDLS and CDR2 YYNGEE. Trimming pared 3 bases from V and 5 bases from J, leaving 6 bases between. The CDR3 extends over 12 amino acids. For the CDR3, the DNA is TGTGCCAGCAGCGCGACTGATCAGCCCCAGCATTTT. Its translation is CASSATDQPQHF. Full variable domain (missing parts from reference TRBV9 and TRBJ1-5): DSGVTQTPKHLITATGQRVTLRCSPRSGDLSVYWYQQSLDQGLQFLIQYYNGEERAKGNILERFSAQQFPDLHSELNLSSLELGDSALYFCASSATDQPQHFGDGTRLSIL.

This chain uses TRBV10-3 with TRBJ2-7, with TRBD2 matching over 15 bases. The CDR3 is 17 amino acids. Germline values: CDR1 ENHRY, CDR2 SYGVKD. Trimming removed 6 bases from V and 0 bases from J; junction bases left unmatched: 6. CDR3 coding DNA: TGTGCCATCAGCCGGACTAGCGGGGGGGAAAGCTCCTACGAGCAGTACTTC. Protein product: CAISRTSGGESSYEQYF.

This clone was seen just once. The chain has TRBV5-1 and TRBJ2-7; D perhaps matches TRBD2 (6 bases). Per germline, CDR1 SGHRS and CDR2 YFSETQ. The CDR3 sequence is 12 residues long. V was cut by 5 bases and J by 6 bases, with 12 bases left in between. The CDR3 is CASSDGSGEQYF. CDR3 nucleotide sequence: TGCGCCAGCAGTGACGGTAGCGGCGAGCAGTACTTC.

V is TRBV30 and J is TRBJ1-4; 7 nucleotides match TRBD1. This CDR3 contains 12 residues. J gave up 8 bases and V 1 base, and 1 base lay outside the gene matches. The germline V gene has CDR1 GTSNPN and CDR2 SVGIG (reference sequence). The CDR3 loop is CAWSETGEKLFF. The CDR3 DNA reads TGTGCCTGGAGTGAGACAGGGGAAAAACTGTTTTTT.

The rearrangement links TRBV5-1 to TRBJ2-1; 7 bases line up with TRBD2. Germline values: CDR1 SGHRS, CDR2 YFSETQ. The trim removed 1 base at V and 6 bases at J, leaving 10 bases unmatched. The CDR3 runs to 16 residues. The CDR3 sequence is CASSLTGLVVGNEQFF. In DNA form, the CDR3 reads TGCGCCAGCAGCTTGACAGGACTAGTCGTCGGCAATGAGCAGTTCTTC.

The chain is built from TRBV30 and TRBJ1-2; TRBD1 matches at 8 bases. Germline trimming cut 1 base from V and 8 bases from J; bases unmatched to any gene: 3. The CDR3 length is 12 residues. CDR1 GTSNPN and CDR2 SVGIG come from the germline V gene (reference sequence). DNA of the CDR3: TGTGCCTGGAGTGGGACAGGGTGGGGCTACACCTTC. It yields the protein CAWSGTGWGYTF.

This clone qualifies as medium-sized. The chain uses TRBV25-1 and TRBJ1-4, with TRBD1 matching over 8 bases. Germline V gene sequence: CDR1 MGHDK, CDR2 SYGVNS. J was trimmed by 7 bases and V by 8 bases; bases with no gene match: 9. The CDR3 covers 14 residues. CDR3 DNA sequence: TGTGCCAGCGGGCGACAGGGGTGGGGTGAAAAACTGTTTTTT. It translates to CASGRQGWGEKLFF.

CDR3 amino acids: CARSLELQGRDEQYF. The CDR3 bases are TGTGCCAGAAGCTTGGAGTTACAGGGGCGAGACGAGCAGTACTTC. This chain connects TRBV5-3 to TRBJ2-7; 7 bases line up with TRBD1. TRBV5-3 is filed as an ORF, its function uncertain. The CDR3 length is 15 residues. Unmatched junction bases numbered 8, after V lost 0 bases and J lost 5 bases.

Comments on this clone: At one end the junction does not follow the germline gene, possibly because of a read error. The gene calls are TRBV3-1 (or the pseudogene TRBV3-2) and TRBJ1-6; a possible D gene is TRBD1 (5 bases). The CDR3 sequence is 12 residues long. CDR1 is LGHDT and CDR2 is YNNKEL in the germline V gene (reference sequence). This CDR3 is CASSREGQIRLF. The CDR3 nucleotides are TGTGCCAGCAGCCGGGAGGGGCAGATAAGGCTTTTT.

A few counts support this clone. This chain connects TRBV30 to TRBJ2-7, with unresolved D. Germline CDR1 is GTSNPN and CDR2 is SVGIG (reference sequence). V gave up 0 bases and J gave up 4 bases, with 10 bases separating them. The CDR3 is 13 residues long. This CDR3 is CAWSVSLRYEQYF. DNA of the CDR3: TGTGCCTGGAGTGTGAGTCTGAGGTACGAGCAGTACTTC.

The chain has TRBV3-1 (or the pseudogene TRBV3-2) and TRBJ1-2, with D hard to call. With 2 bases removed from V and 6 bases from J, the gap between germline ends came to 13 bases. CDR1 and CDR2 from the germline V gene are LGHDT and YNNKEL (reference sequence). The CDR3 runs 14 residues. As DNA, the CDR3 is TGTGCCAGCAGCCAATTGAGAGGCAGTGATGGCTACACCTTC. Its protein is CASSQLRGSDGYTF.

This clone has a single count. The chain employs TRBV27 and TRBJ1-2, with 7 positions matching TRBD1. The CDR3 spans 14 residues. Unmatched junction bases numbered 7, after V lost 4 bases and J lost 5 bases. Germline V gives CDR1 MNHEY, CDR2 SMNVEV (reference sequence). The CDR3: CASSYAGGNYGYTF. The DNA of the CDR3 is TGTGCCAGCAGTTACGCAGGGGGTAATTATGGCTACACCTTC.

J is TRBJ2-5 and V is TRBV28; 10 positions match TRBD1. V lost 7 bases, J lost 2 bases, and 7 bases stayed unmatched. This CDR3 is 15 amino acids long. Germline values: CDR1 MDHEN, CDR2 SYDVKM. DNA for the CDR3: TGTGCCAGCACTCTGACAGGGGGCCCACAAGAGACCCAGTACTTC. It specifies CASTLTGGPQETQYF.

This chain joins TRBV4-1 and TRBJ2-5; D call uncertain. Trimming cost V 4 bases and J 5 bases, with 11 bases left between them. Germline V gene lookup returns CDR1 MGHRA and CDR2 YSYEKL. CDR3 length: 13 amino acids. This CDR3 reads CASSPVVYETQYF. CDR3 DNA sequence: TGCGCCAGCAGCCCAGTCGTGTATGAGACCCAGTACTTC.

The CDR3 region has the DNA TGTGCCAGCAGCATGAGGGGACAGGGGATTACTTCTGAGCAGTTCTTC. It translates to CASSMRGQGITSEQFF. The genes are TRBV7-9 and TRBJ2-1, with 10 bases lining up with TRBD1. Germline values: CDR1 SEHNR, CDR2 FQNEAQ (reference sequence). The V gene end was trimmed by 5 bases and the J gene end by 9 bases; junction bases not matched to a gene: 13. The CDR3 runs to 16 residues.

This clone turned up a few times. V is TRBV5-1 and J is TRBJ2-7; D gene ambiguous. Per the germline V gene, CDR1 is SGHRS and CDR2 is YFSETQ. Trimming took 0 bases from V and 0 from J, leaving 10 bases between them. The CDR3 loop spans 15 amino acids. CDR3 nucleotide sequence: TGCGCCAGCAGCTTGGACACCTTATACTCCTACGAGCAGTACTTC. Translation: CASSLDTLYSYEQYF.

The chain joins TRBV6-1 to TRBJ1-1; D ambiguous. The germline V and J ends were trimmed by 2 bases and 5 bases, with 12 bases remaining between them. Germline V lookup: CDR1 MNHNS, CDR2 SASEGT. The CDR3 runs 14 residues. CDR3 coding DNA: TGTGCCAGCAGTGAAATAGGGAGAAAGACTGAAGCTTTCTTT. Protein: CASSEIGRKTEAFF.